This is a list of T cell receptor beta chains from one sample in a study of cytomegalovirus exposure and HLA in healthy donors. Repertoires were generated with immunoSEQ multiplex PCR, while TCRdb's copy carries only in-frame clones and drops some. The sample lists fewer than 200,000 clones; around 84% were seen once. Sequencing was performed on PBMCs. The receptor source for this set is a girl aged 2 to 10 in good health and CMV-seropositive. CDR3s include the opening cysteine and the closing phenylalanine or tryptophan. Each record gives: D gene, V gene, J gene, clone size, CDR3 protein, CDR3 DNA. A D gene is named only where the DNA matches it firmly. The size of a clone is reported for some rows only, either as once, few or many, or as a class for expanded clones.

>NA|TRBV15|TRBJ2-4|NA
CATSRGGGPGKHIQYF
TGTGCCACCAGCAGAGGGGGAGGACCGGGCAAACACATTCAGTACTTC
>TRBD2|TRBV5-1|TRBJ2-1|few
CASSPTIAGGYSYNEQFF
TGCGCCAGCAGCCCCACGATAGCGGGAGGCTACTCCTACAATGAGCAGTTCTTC
>NA|TRBV6-1|TRBJ1-2|NA
CASSASSGRVNYGYTF
TGTGCCAGCAGTGCCTCTTCAGGGCGAGTTAACTATGGCTACACCTTC
>TRBD2|TRBV6-1|TRBJ2-3|NA
CAGTLAGGTDTQYF
TGTGCCGGGACACTAGCGGGAGGGACAGATACGCAGTATTTT
>NA|TRBV12-5|TRBJ1-5|NA
CASGRTVMSNQPQHF
TGTGCTAGTGGACGGACAGTTATGAGCAATCAGCCCCAGCATTTT
>TRBD1|TRBV27|TRBJ1-1|NA
CASSSRGTEAFF
TGTGCCAGCAGCAGCAGGGGGACTGAAGCTTTCTTT
>NA|TRBV6-5|TRBJ2-5|NA
CASSEAPPETQYF
TGTGCCAGCAGTGAAGCGCCTCCGGAGACCCAGTACTTC
>TRBD1|TRBV5-1|TRBJ2-7|NA
CASSPGTGGLGSYEQYF
TGCGCCAGCAGCCCGGGAACAGGGGGCTTAGGATCCTACGAGCAGTACTTC
>NA|TRBV6-6|TRBJ2-3|NA
CASSTPDGGRGDTQYF
TGTGCCAGCAGTACCCCCGACGGGGGGCGCGGAGATACGCAGTATTTT
>NA|TRBV5-1|TRBJ1-1|NA
CASSLGENTEAFF
TGCGCCAGCAGCTTGGGCGAAAACACTGAAGCTTTCTTT
>NA|TRBV5-8|TRBJ2-7|NA
CASSLLGGGGITYEQYF
TGTGCCAGCAGCTTGCTGGGTGGAGGGGGCATAACCTACGAGCAGTACTTC
>NA|TRBV7-9|TRBJ2-3|NA
CASSWSPTGRSTDTQYF
TGTGCCAGCAGCTGGAGTCCAACAGGGAGAAGCACAGATACGCAGTATTTT
>TRBD2|TRBV25-1|TRBJ2-7|NA
CASSDDSGGDEQYF
TGTGCCAGTAGCGATGATAGCGGGGGCGACGAGCAGTACTTC
>TRBD2|TRBV7-2|TRBJ2-3|NA
CASSSPWGLAGVGTDTQYF
TGTGCCAGCAGCTCCCCCTGGGGACTAGCGGGGGTGGGCACAGATACGCAGTATTTT
>TRBD1|TRBV2|TRBJ2-7|once
CASTPDRGSYEQYF
TGTGCCAGCACCCCGGACAGGGGTTCCTACGAGCAGTACTTC
>TRBD1|TRBV10-3|TRBJ1-1|few
CAISGATTGGDTEAFF
TGTGCCATCAGTGGAGCCACAACAGGGGGCGACACTGAAGCTTTCTTT
>TRBD1|TRBV5-1|TRBJ1-6|NA
CASRAGQGANNSPLHF
TGCGCCAGCCGCGCAGGGCAGGGGGCTAATAATTCACCCCTCCACTTT
>NA|TRBV12-5|TRBJ1-5|NA
CASGLVPGASLNQPQHF
TGTGCTAGTGGTTTGGTACCAGGGGCCAGCCTCAATCAGCCCCAGCATTTT
>NA|TRBV9|TRBJ1-1|NA
CASSEGPGGTTEAFF
TGTGCCAGCAGCGAAGGGCCCGGGGGTACCACTGAAGCTTTCTTT
>NA|TRBV11-2|TRBJ2-7|NA
CASTLMGLAYEQYF
TGTGCCAGCACCCTGATGGGGCTAGCCTACGAGCAGTACTTC
>TRBD2|TRBV9|TRBJ2-1|NA
CASSVVAGDNEQFF
TGTGCCAGCAGCGTTGTGGCGGGGGACAATGAGCAGTTCTTC
>NA|TRBV4-2|TRBJ2-1|NA
CASSQETVGSYNEQFF
TGTGCCAGCAGCCAAGAGACAGTGGGATCCTACAATGAGCAGTTCTTC
>NA|TRBV5-1|TRBJ2-1|NA
CASSLGQGTYNEQFF
TGCGCCAGCAGCTTGGGCCAGGGGACCTACAATGAGCAGTTCTTC
>TRBD1|TRBV30|TRBJ1-2|NA
CAWGIGQGGYTF
TGTGCCTGGGGGATCGGACAGGGTGGCTACACCTTC
>NA|TRBV10-3|TRBJ1-2|NA
CAIWRADNTNYGYTF
TGTGCCATCTGGCGGGCTGATAATACTAACTATGGCTACACCTTC
>TRBD1|TRBV6-5|TRBJ1-6|once
CASSRQGWDSPLHF
TGTGCCAGCAGCCGACAGGGCTGGGATTCACCCCTCCACTTT
>NA|TRBV7-8|TRBJ1-5|NA
CASSPQSTNQPQHF
TGTGCCAGCAGCCCCCAGTCCACCAATCAGCCCCAGCATTTT
>NA|TRBV5-1|TRBJ2-3|NA
CASSPSGGQGGDTQYF
TGCGCCAGCAGCCCCTCGGGCGGGCAGGGAGGAGATACGCAGTATTTT
>TRBD2|TRBV11-3|TRBJ2-7|NA
CASSLGGGGQSCEQYF
TGTGCCAGCAGCTTAGGTGGCGGGGGGCAGAGCTGCGAGCAGTACTTC
>TRBD1|TRBV27|TRBJ1-6|NA
CASSPDRGGNSPLHF
TGTGCCAGCAGTCCCGACAGGGGAGGTAATTCACCCCTCCACTTT
>NA|TRBV7-2|TRBJ2-1|NA
CASNEAVAVLNEQFF
TGTGCCAGCAACGAGGCGGTAGCAGTTCTCAATGAGCAGTTCTTC
>NA|TRBV2|TRBJ2-1|few
CASSGGENYYNEQFF
TGTGCCAGCAGTGGGGGGGAAAACTACTACAATGAGCAGTTCTTC
>TRBD1|TRBV9|TRBJ1-2|NA
CASSRGDRETRGYTF
TGTGCCAGCTCTCGCGGGGACAGGGAAACTAGAGGCTACACCTTC
>NA|TRBV4-1|TRBJ1-6|few
CASAGGSNNSPLHF
TGCGCCAGCGCGGGAGGGTCGAATAATTCACCCCTCCACTTT
>NA|TRBV6-5|TRBJ2-7|NA
CAIKPRGEQYF
TGTGCCATCAAACCCCGAGGCGAGCAGTACTTC